This T cell receptor beta chain is drawn from a study of chemoradiotherapy in HPV16-positive cancers. Whole-study context: Candidate HPV-specific T-cell clones and common TCR motifs came from functional assays in two HPV16-positive patients.

V was clipped by 6 bases and J by 6 bases, with 8 bases between them. The CDR3 extends over 11 amino acids. Germline CDR1 and CDR2: MDHEN and SYDVKM. The protocol was immunoSEQ multiplex PCR, while the TCRdb copy is restricted to in-frame clones and leaves out a portion. This sample has over 3,500 clones, with around 85% found just once. This clone was picked up a small number of times. The sample holds other DNA sequences that translate to the same CDR3. Material: tumor tissue, obtained from a patient who underwent chemoradiotherapy. This chain uses TRBV28 with TRBJ1-1, with D perhaps TRBD1 (5 bases). The clonotype was recovered from a human donor with HPV-associated anogenital cancer. The CDR3 nucleotides read TGTGCCAGCAGGGGGCGACCTGAAGCTTTCTTT. It is translated as CASRGRPEAFF.